The clone carrying this T cell receptor beta chain occurred a few times. Its antigen remains unknown. This CDR3 contains 16 residues. CDR1 and CDR2 from the germline V gene are DFQATT and SNEGSKA (reference sequence). With 7 bases clipped from V and 4 bases from J, the junction kept 14 bases outside the gene matches. This entry is derived from a study of identical twins. TCRdb independently ran MiXCR on the 5' RACE reads; one entry per CDR3 protein. The sample shows 420,000 or so distinct CDR3 sequences, less than 20% of them seen only once. Regarding the study as a whole: Abundant cord blood beta clonotypes carried fewer insertions; memory repertoires showed none.

The sequence derives from a man aged 45-60 years in good health. Sequenced sample: naive T cells sorted from blood. The genes are TRBV20-1 and TRBJ1-3; 9 positions match TRBD1. The CDR3 here is CSGTGGQGARGNTIYF. The CDR3, as DNA: TGCAGTGGAACAGGGGGCCAGGGGGCGAGAGGAAACACCATATATTTT.